The clone carrying this T cell receptor (beta chain) was counted only a few times. What it recognizes is unknown. These data come from a study of a mutant IDH1 vaccine in newly diagnosed glioma. Study-wide background: Patients were started on vaccination 4-6 weeks after radiotherapy alone, or with temozolomide cycles. Therapy received beforehand was radiotherapy, temozolomide, or both, with most patients given both.

Stated time point: week 5, during vaccination. The vaccine gave 300 ug of a 20-mer mutant IDH1 peptide subcutaneously per dose. Donors had new WHO grade 3 or 4 IDH1-mutant, ATRX-lost astrocytomas. Whole-study results and caveats: The vaccine induced immune responses, and these occurred in about 95% of patients.

The CDR3 has 15 amino acids. V shed 7 bases and J shed 0 bases, with 13 bases lying between them. Germline loops: CDR1 LNHDA, CDR2 SQIVND (reference sequence). Produced via immunoSEQ multiplex PCR; TCRdb's table is partial and in-frame only. This table holds about 26,000 clones, 79% found once. The origin of this receptor is a man between 40 and 49 years old with glioma. Some clones in this sample may be carry-over from other donors' samples. The chain combines TRBV19 with TRBJ1-5, with no clear D. The sequences come from PBMCs, collected from a glioma patient whose treatment included an IDH1 peptide vaccine. CDR3 in DNA: TGTGCCAGTAAGAAGGGCGGAGGTAGCAATCAGCCCCAGCATTTT. This translates into CASKKGGGSNQPQHF. Combining the CDR3 with reference TRBV19 and TRBJ1-5 gives the whole variable domain DGGITQSPKYLFRKEGQNVTLSCEQNLNHDAMYWYRQDPGQGLRLIYYSQIVNDFQKGDIAEGYSVSREKKESFPLTVTSAQKNPTAFYLCASKKGGGSNQPQHFGDGTRLSIL.